The sequence of this T cell receptor (beta chain) was determined in a study of shared clonotypes between healthy human individuals. Whole-study results and caveats: Sharing across four donors was highest in naive CD4 (roughly 5%) and lowest in memory CD8 (approximately 0.4%). Among donors, clonotype sharing was expected to be affected by sequencing depth. Against clonotypes common to all four donors, non-shared ones had lower generation probabilities.

Trimming left V 7 bases short and J 2 bases short, with 12 bases between. CDR1 is SNHLY and CDR2 is FYNNEI in the germline V gene. This CDR3 region has 13 residues. CD4+ cell separation produced CD45RA+ naive and CD45RA-negative memory subsets. Some clones are missing from TCRdb's copy, which holds only in-frame ones; the method was immunoSEQ multiplex PCR. The sample lists some 1.5 million clones, 95% to 99% occurring once. As concerns this clone: Its antigen is undetermined.

Input material: naive CD4+ T cells sorted from blood. As for subset: CD45RA+ positively selected. The gene calls are TRBV2 and TRBJ2-7, with a tentative D call TRBD2 (5 bases). The receptor's source is a man younger than 40 in good health. CDR3 sequence (DNA): TGTGCCAGCATGAAGCGGATCACCTACGAGCAGTACTTC. Translating gives CASMKRITYEQYF.